This T cell receptor (beta chain) was sequenced for a study of shared clonotypes between healthy human individuals. Study-level information: Aged between 18 and 49, the donors were a couple of women and three men.

In the case of this clone: As yet, its antigen is unknown.

TCRdb keeps only in-frame clones here, not all; method: immunoSEQ multiplex PCR. The sample includes 550,000 to 800,000 clones, about nine tenths of them seen just once. Study findings and constraints: Depth was large, yet rarefaction showed that sorted-subset sequencing was incomplete. Lower generation probabilities were found for non-shared clonotypes than for those shared by all four donors. It was observed that roughly 5.1% of naive CD4 clonotypes were shared across several donors.

The CDR3 runs to 16 residues. The V end was cut by 6 bases, the J end by 0 bases, with 15 bases between. The germline CDR1 and CDR2 sequences are LNHDA and SQIVND (reference sequence). The sequence came from a man aged 18 to 30 in good health. Some clones in this sample may be carry-over from other donors' samples. The sample comprised memory CD8+ T cells from PBMCs. As for subset: CD45RO+ cells pooled with CCR7-negative TemRA cells. The V gene is TRBV19, the J gene TRBJ1-5, with D possibly being TRBD1 (6 bases). CDR3 residues: CASRSGGYNSNQPQHF. The CDR3 coding sequence is TGTGCCAGTAGATCCGGGGGCTATAATAGCAATCAGCCCCAGCATTTT.